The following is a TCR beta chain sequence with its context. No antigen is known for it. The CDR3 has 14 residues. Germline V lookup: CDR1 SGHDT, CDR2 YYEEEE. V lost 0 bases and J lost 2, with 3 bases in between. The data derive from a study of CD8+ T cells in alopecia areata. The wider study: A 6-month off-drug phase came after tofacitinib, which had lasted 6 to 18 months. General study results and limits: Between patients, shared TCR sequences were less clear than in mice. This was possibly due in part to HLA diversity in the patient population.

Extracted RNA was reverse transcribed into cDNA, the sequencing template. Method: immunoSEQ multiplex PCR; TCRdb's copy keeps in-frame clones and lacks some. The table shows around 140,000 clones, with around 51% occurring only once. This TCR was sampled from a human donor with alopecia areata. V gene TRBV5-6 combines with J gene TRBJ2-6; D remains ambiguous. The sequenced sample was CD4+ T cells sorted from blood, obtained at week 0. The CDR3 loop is CASSLVTGANVLTF. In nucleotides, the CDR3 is TGTGCCAGCAGCTTGGTCACTGGGGCCAACGTCCTGACTTTC.